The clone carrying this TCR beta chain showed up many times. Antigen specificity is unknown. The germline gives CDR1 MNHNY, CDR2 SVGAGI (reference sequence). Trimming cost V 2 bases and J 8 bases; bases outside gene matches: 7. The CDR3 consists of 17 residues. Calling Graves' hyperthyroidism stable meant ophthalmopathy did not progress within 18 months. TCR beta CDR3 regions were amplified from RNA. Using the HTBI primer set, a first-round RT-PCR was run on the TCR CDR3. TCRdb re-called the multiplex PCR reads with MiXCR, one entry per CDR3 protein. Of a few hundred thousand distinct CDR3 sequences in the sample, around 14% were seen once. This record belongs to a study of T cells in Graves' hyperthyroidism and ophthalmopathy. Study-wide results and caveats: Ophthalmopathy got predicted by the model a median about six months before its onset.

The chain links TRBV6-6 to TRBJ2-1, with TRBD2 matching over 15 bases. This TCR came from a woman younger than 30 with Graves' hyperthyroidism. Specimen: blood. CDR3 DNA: TGTGCCAGCAGTTACCTGTCGGGACTAGCGGGGGGAGATGAGCAGTTCTTC. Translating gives CASSYLSGLAGGDEQFF.